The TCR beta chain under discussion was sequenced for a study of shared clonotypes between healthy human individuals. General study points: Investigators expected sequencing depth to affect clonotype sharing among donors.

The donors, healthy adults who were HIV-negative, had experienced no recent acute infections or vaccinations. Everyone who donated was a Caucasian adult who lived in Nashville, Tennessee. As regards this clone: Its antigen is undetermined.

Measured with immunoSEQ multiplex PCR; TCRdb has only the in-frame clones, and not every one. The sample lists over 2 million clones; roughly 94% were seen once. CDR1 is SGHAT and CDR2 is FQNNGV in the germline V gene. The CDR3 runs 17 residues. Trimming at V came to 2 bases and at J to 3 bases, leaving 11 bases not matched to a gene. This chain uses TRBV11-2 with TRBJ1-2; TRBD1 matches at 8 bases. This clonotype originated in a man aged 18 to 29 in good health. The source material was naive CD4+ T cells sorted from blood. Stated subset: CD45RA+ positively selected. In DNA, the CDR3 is TGTGCCAGCAGCTTAAAAGCAGGGGGCGCCAGTCACTATGGCTACACCTTC. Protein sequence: CASSLKAGGASHYGYTF.